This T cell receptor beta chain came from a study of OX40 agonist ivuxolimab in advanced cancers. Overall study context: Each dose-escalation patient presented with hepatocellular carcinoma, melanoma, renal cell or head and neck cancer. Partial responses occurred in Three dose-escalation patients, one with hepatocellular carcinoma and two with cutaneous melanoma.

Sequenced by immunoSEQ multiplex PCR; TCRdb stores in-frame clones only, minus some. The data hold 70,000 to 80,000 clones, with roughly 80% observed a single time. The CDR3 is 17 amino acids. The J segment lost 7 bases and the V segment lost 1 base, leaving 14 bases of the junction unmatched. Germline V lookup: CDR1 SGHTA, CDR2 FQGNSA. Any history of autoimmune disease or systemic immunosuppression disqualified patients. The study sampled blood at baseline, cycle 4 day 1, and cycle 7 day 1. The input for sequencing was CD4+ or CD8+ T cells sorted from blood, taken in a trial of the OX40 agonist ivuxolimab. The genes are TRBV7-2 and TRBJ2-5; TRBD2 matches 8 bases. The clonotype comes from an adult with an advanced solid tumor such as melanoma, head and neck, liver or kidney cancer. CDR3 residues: CASSLVSQIAGKGTQYF. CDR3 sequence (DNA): TGTGCCAGCAGCTTAGTGTCCCAAATAGCGGGGAAGGGGACCCAGTACTTC.